This TCR beta chain was sequenced in a study of identical twins. TCRdb called the 5' RACE reads again in MiXCR, with one record for every CDR3 protein. Of under 300,000 distinct CDR3 sequences listed, approximately 5.9% are singletons. V lost 2 bases, J lost 9 bases, and 12 bases stayed unmatched. The CDR3 has 16 amino acids. From germline, CDR1 is SGHDN and CDR2 FVKESK. This clonotype was observed a handful of times. The same specimen was also included in a second study, on T cells expressing NK-cell markers.

This receptor was taken from a woman between 18 and 29 years old in good health. The rearrangement links TRBV14 to TRBJ2-1; 8 nucleotides match TRBD2. The sample taken for sequencing was CD8+ T cells sorted from blood. In DNA, the CDR3 is TGTGCCAGCAGCCAATCCGGGACTAGAGAGCGGGGTGAGCAGTTCTTC. It encodes CASSQSGTRERGEQFF.